These T cell receptor beta chains were read from a single sample in a study of vaccination effects on CD4 cells after COVID-19. These receptors' antigens are unknown. This table comes from immunoSEQ multiplex PCR, and its TCRdb copy is limited to in-frame clones, with some not included. The sample consists of approximately 31,000 clones, around 70% of them appearing once. Sequencing was performed on CD4+ T cells from PBMCs cultured without peptide, taken after COVID-19 vaccination. The receptors stem from a human donor who received a COVID-19 vaccine. Each CDR3 is given without its conserved first and last residue.

v_gene: TRBV3-1/TRBV3-2
len: 17
CDR3aa: ASSHPNQPGFRVSTEAF

v_gene: TRBV27
len: 13
CDR3aa: ASSLSGEGFYEQY

v_gene: TRBV5-8
len: 13
CDR3aa: ASSWWVSRFYEQY

v_gene: TRBV6-2/TRBV6-3
len: 9
CDR3aa: ASSRTDTQY

v_gene: TRBV5-1
len: 12
CDR3aa: ASSLGAEPYEQY

v_gene: TRBV18
len: 10
CDR3aa: ASSLGQREQY

v_gene: TRBV27
len: 11
CDR3aa: ASSPGYNVGYT

v_gene: TRBV9
len: 13
CDR3aa: ASSVGRDQRYEQY

v_gene: TRBV27
len: 11
CDR3aa: ASSLQQRTEAF

v_gene: TRBV5-1
len: 14
CDR3aa: ASRNGTGNSNQPQH

v_gene: TRBV5-8
len: 14
CDR3aa: ASSGIAGGPYHTQY

v_gene: TRBV6-5
len: 12
CDR3aa: ASSPFGANTEAF

v_gene: TRBV21-1
len: 13
CDR3aa: ASSKWGVGDSPLH

v_gene: TRBV7-3
len: 11
CDR3aa: ASSLKQGGTQY

v_gene: TRBV15
len: 10
CDR3aa: ATSRDRIGAF

v_gene: TRBV29-1
len: 12
CDR3aa: SVGTGTTNTEAF

v_gene: TRBV7-3
len: 12
CDR3aa: ASSLGHSNSPLH

v_gene: TRBV7-9
len: 13
CDR3aa: ASSLDTGRANGYT

v_gene: TRBV5-1
len: 14
CDR3aa: ASSYRGRSDTGELF

v_gene: TRBV5-1
len: 13
CDR3aa: ASSSGLAGADTQY

v_gene: TRBV4-2
len: 13
CDR3aa: ASSQLAGGGDEQF